The rows below give T cell receptor beta chains drawn from one sample of a study of PD-L1 blockade in urothelial cancer. Some clones are missing from TCRdb's copy, which holds only in-frame ones; the method was immunoSEQ multiplex PCR. Counted here are over 70,000 clones, over 65% occurring once; the ten biggest clones make up about 8.4%. This sample comprised PBMCs, obtained around atezolizumab (anti-PD-L1) treatment. The receptor set was obtained from a man aged 70 or older with urothelial cancer. Both conserved end residues are part of each CDR3. D genes are given only for firm matches. Clone size appears in some rows only: once, few, many, or a class for an expanded clone.

clone size	V gene	D gene	CDR3 length	J gene	CDR3 protein	CDR3 DNA
NA	TRBV7-8	NA	15	TRBJ1-1	CASSLAATVNTEAFF	TGTGCCAGCAGCTTAGCGGCGACAGTGAACACTGAAGCTTTCTTT
NA	TRBV6-5	NA	16	TRBJ2-2	CASSYSSGVGTGELFF	TGTGCCAGCAGTTACTCGTCGGGAGTCGGGACCGGGGAGCTGTTTTTT
few	TRBV6-6	NA	16	TRBJ2-1	CASSYSGAGSYNEQFF	TGTGCCAGCAGTTACTCTGGGGCGGGGTCCTACAATGAGCAGTTCTTC
NA	TRBV19	NA	15	TRBJ1-2	CASHHPTGKDGGYTF	TGTGCCAGCCACCATCCAACGGGGAAGGACGGTGGCTACACCTTC
NA	TRBV5-4	TRBD1	16	TRBJ2-1	CASSLGGAGGVNEQFF	TGTGCCAGCAGCTTGGGGGGGGCAGGGGGCGTCAATGAGCAGTTCTTC
NA	TRBV7-6	NA	16	TRBJ2-3	CASSNPRTARGDTQYF	TGTGCCAGCAGCAACCCGCGGACAGCCCGAGGGGATACGCAGTATTTT
NA	TRBV7-3	NA	14	TRBJ2-5	CASSLVGAGGTQYF	TGTGCCAGCAGCTTAGTGGGGGCGGGCGGGACCCAGTACTTC
few	TRBV7-2	NA	15	TRBJ1-4	CASSLGLGADEKLFF	TGTGCCAGCAGCTTAGGCCTGGGGGCAGATGAAAAACTGTTTTTT
NA	TRBV30	TRBD2	15	TRBJ2-5	CAWSVTSGEGETQYF	TGTGCCTGGAGTGTAACCAGCGGGGAAGGAGAGACCCAGTACTTC
NA	TRBV27	NA	10	TRBJ1-5	CAPGIVPQHF	TGTGCCCCCGGGATTGTGCCCCAGCATTTT
NA	TRBV7-2	NA	15	TRBJ2-7	CASSLTADPSYEQYF	TGTGCCAGCAGCTTAACCGCGGATCCCTCCTACGAGCAGTACTTC
NA	TRBV10-2	TRBD2	14	TRBJ2-5	CASSETGGGETQYF	TGCGCCAGCAGTGAAACGGGGGGTGGAGAGACCCAGTACTTC
NA	TRBV4-2	NA	15	TRBJ1-4	CASSQRGETNEKLFF	TGTGCCAGCAGCCAAAGGGGCGAGACGAATGAAAAACTGTTTTTT
NA	TRBV10-3	NA	15	TRBJ1-5	CAISEGGAKNQPQHF	TGTGCCATCAGTGAAGGAGGGGCTAAAAATCAGCCCCAGCATTTT
NA	TRBV11-3	NA	12	TRBJ2-2	CASSPQGWELFF	TGTGCCAGCAGCCCTCAGGGGTGGGAGCTGTTTTTT
NA	TRBV6-6	NA	16	TRBJ1-5	CASSWERTASNQPQHF	TGTGCCAGCAGTTGGGAACGGACAGCAAGCAATCAGCCCCAGCATTTT
NA	TRBV4-3	NA	16	TRBJ2-1	CASSQVWRGGLDEQFF	TGCGCCAGCAGCCAAGTTTGGAGGGGAGGCCTCGATGAGCAGTTCTTC
many	TRBV5-5	NA	16	TRBJ1-5	CASSPWGGDSNQPQHF	TGTGCCAGCAGCCCGTGGGGAGGGGATAGCAATCAGCCCCAGCATTTT
NA	TRBV6-5	NA	14	TRBJ1-5	CASRPRVGNQPQHF	TGTGCCAGCAGGCCACGGGTTGGCAATCAGCCCCAGCATTTT
NA	TRBV10-3	TRBD1	12	TRBJ2-7	CAIRDRGDEQYF	TGTGCCATCCGGGACAGGGGCGACGAGCAGTACTTC
NA	TRBV7-3	TRBD2	16	TRBJ2-3	CASSPGLTGSTDTQYF	TGTGCCAGCAGCCCGGGACTAACTGGGAGCACAGATACGCAGTATTTT
NA	TRBV5-8	NA	15	TRBJ2-3	CASSYVLPEIDTQYF	TGTGCCAGCAGCTATGTCCTCCCTGAGATAGATACGCAGTATTTT
NA	TRBV7-9	TRBD2	15	TRBJ2-5	CASSLGTSGSETQYF	TGTGCCAGCAGCTTAGGGACTAGCGGGAGTGAGACCCAGTACTTC
NA	TRBV7-2	NA	13	TRBJ2-3	CASRNTRGDTQYF	TGTGCCAGCAGAAATACTCGAGGGGATACGCAGTATTTT
NA	TRBV2	NA	14	TRBJ2-7	CASRAGTQGYEQYF	TGTGCCAGCAGGGCAGGAACTCAGGGCTACGAGCAGTACTTC
NA	TRBV4-2	TRBD2	17	TRBJ2-2	CASSLDLSGGATGELFF	TGTGCCAGCAGCCTAGACCTTAGCGGGGGGGCCACCGGGGAGCTGTTTTTT
NA	TRBV5-1	NA	16	TRBJ1-6	CASSSVDRDYNSPLHF	TGCGCCAGCAGCTCGGTAGACCGGGACTATAATTCACCCCTCCACTTT
NA	TRBV7-9	TRBD2	14	TRBJ2-1	CASISSGSYNEQFF	TGTGCCAGCATTTCTAGCGGCTCCTACAATGAGCAGTTCTTC
once	TRBV5-1	TRBD1	15	TRBJ1-2	CASHSRDRGLDGYTF	TGCGCCAGCCATAGCCGGGACAGGGGGTTAGACGGCTACACCTTC
once	TRBV7-2	NA	13	TRBJ2-3	CASSLGGADTQYF	TGTGCCAGCAGCTTAGGGGGGGCAGATACGCAGTATTTT
many	TRBV19	NA	13	TRBJ1-2	CASSIDRGYGYTF	TGTGCCAGTAGTATAGACAGGGGATACGGCTACACCTTC
NA	TRBV10-3	TRBD1	16	TRBJ2-7	CAISTTDRGRSYEQYF	TGTGCCATCAGTACAACCGACAGGGGGCGTTCCTACGAGCAGTACTTC
NA	TRBV7-9	TRBD1	14	TRBJ1-2	CASSLASGGDGYTF	TGTGCCAGCAGCTTAGCTTCAGGGGGCGACGGCTACACCTTC
NA	TRBV6-5	NA	15	TRBJ1-5	CASSYSAGSNQPQHF	TGTGCCAGCAGTTACTCAGCTGGGAGTAATCAGCCCCAGCATTTT
once	TRBV7-9	TRBD2	15	TRBJ2-3	CASSSGLAEGDTQYF	TGTGCCAGCAGCTCCGGACTAGCGGAGGGAGATACGCAGTATTTT
NA	TRBV19	TRBD2	18	TRBJ2-3	CASSIDRGLAGSTDTQYF	TGTGCCAGTAGTATAGATCGGGGACTAGCGGGATCCACAGATACGCAGTATTTT
few	TRBV5-5	NA	15	TRBJ1-1	CASSLDGGSGTEAFF	TGTGCCAGCAGCTTGGATGGGGGCAGTGGAACTGAAGCTTTCTTT
once	TRBV6-6	TRBD1	15	TRBJ2-7	CATQRGQGTTYEQYF	TGTGCCACCCAACGGGGACAGGGGACTACCTACGAGCAGTACTTC
NA	TRBV11-2	TRBD2	15	TRBJ2-2	CASSLGASGRRELFF	TGTGCCAGCAGCTTAGGGGCTAGCGGGAGAAGGGAGCTGTTTTTT
NA	TRBV18	TRBD1	15	TRBJ2-7	CASSAPGQGAYEQYF	TGTGCCAGCTCAGCTCCGGGACAGGGGGCCTACGAGCAGTACTTC